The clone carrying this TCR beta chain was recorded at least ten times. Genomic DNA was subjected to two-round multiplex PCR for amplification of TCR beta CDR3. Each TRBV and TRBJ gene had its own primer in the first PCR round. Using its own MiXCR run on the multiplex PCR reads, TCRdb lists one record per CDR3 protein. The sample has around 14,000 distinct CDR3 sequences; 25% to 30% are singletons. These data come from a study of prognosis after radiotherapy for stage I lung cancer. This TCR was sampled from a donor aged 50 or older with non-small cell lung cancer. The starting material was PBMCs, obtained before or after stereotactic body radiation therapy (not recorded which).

The CDR3, as DNA: TGCGCCAGCAGCCAAGGCAGAAACAATGAGCAGTTCTTC. The encoded protein is CASSQGRNNEQFF. The rearrangement uses TRBV4-1 and TRBJ2-1; D gene uncertain. Looked up from germline, CDR1 is MGHRA and CDR2 is YSYEKL. Between the trimmed V and J ends, which lost 1 base and 5 bases, there was a span of 6 bases. The CDR3 is made up of 13 amino acids.